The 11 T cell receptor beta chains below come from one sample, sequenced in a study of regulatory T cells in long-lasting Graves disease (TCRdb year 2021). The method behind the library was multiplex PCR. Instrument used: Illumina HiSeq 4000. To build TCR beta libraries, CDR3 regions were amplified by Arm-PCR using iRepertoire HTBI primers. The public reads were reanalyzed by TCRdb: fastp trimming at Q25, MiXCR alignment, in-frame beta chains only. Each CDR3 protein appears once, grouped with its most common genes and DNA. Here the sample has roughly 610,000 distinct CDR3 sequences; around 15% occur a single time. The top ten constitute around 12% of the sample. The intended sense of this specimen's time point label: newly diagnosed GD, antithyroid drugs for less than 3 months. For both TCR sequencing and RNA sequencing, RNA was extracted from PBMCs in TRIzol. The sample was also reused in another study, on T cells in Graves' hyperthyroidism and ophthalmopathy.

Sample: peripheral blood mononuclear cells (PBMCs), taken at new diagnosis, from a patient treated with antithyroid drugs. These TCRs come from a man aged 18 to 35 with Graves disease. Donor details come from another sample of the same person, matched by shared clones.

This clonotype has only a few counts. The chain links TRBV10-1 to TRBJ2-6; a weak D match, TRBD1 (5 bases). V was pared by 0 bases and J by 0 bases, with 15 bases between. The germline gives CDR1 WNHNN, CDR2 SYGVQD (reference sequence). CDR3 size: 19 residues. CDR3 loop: CASSESEKKGDSGANVLTF. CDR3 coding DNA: TGCGCCAGCAGTGAGTCTGAGAAAAAAGGGGACTCTGGGGCCAACGTCCTGACTTTC.

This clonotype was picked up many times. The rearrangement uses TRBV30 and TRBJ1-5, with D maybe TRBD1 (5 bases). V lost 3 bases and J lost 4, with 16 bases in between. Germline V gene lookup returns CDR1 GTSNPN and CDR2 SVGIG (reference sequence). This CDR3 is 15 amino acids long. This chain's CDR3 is CAWSEPGPRNQPQHF. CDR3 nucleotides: TGTGCCTGGAGCGAGCCGGGACCGAGAAATCAGCCCCAGCATTTT.

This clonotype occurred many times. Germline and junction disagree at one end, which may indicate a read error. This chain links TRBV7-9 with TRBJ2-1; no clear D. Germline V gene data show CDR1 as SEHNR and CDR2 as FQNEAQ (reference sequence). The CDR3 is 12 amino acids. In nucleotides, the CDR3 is TGTGCCAGCAGCTTGAGAGTACATGAGGAGTTCTTC. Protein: CASSLRVHEEFF.

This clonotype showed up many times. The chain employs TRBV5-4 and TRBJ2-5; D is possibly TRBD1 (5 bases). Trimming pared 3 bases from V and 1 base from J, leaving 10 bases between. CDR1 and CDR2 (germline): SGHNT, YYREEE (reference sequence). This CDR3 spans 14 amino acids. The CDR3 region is CASSSKDIQETQYF. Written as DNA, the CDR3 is TGTGCCAGCAGCTCCAAGGACATCCAAGAGACCCAGTACTTC.

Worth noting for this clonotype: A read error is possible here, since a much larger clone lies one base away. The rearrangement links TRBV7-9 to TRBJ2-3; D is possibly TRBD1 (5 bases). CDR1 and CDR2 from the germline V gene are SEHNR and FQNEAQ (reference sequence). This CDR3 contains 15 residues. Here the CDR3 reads CAGSSTTEITDTQYF. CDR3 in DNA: TGTGCCGGCAGCTCGACGACAGAAATCACAGATACGCAGTATTTT.

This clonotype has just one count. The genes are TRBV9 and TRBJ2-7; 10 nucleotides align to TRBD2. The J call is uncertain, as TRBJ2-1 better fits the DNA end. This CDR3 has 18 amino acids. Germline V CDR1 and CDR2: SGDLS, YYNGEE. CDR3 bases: TGTGCCAGCAGCGGCCGGACTAGCGGAACCAGCTCCTACAATGAGCAGTTCTTC. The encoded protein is CASSGRTSGTSSYNEQFF.

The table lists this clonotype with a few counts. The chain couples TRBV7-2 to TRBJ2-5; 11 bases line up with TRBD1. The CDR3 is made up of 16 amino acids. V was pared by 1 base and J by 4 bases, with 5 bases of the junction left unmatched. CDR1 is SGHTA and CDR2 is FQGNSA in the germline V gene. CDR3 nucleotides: TGTGCCAGCAGCTTAGGAATTGGACAGGGGGCAGAGACCCAGTACTTC. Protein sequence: CASSLGIGQGAETQYF.

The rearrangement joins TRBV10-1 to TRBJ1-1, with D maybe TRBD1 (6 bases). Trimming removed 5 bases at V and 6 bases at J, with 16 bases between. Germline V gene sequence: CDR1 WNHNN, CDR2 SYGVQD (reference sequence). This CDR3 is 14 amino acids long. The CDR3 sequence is CASSPKGERAEAFF. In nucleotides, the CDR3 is TGCGCCAGCAGTCCGAAGGGGGAGCGCGCTGAAGCTTTCTTT.

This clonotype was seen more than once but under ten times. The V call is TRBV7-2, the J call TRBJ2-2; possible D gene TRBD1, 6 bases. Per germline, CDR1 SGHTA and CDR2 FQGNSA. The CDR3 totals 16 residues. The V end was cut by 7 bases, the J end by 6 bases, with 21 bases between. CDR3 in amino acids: CASNSFETGAPGELFF. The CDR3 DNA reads TGTGCCAGCAACTCATTCGAGACAGGCGCGCCCGGGGAGCTGTTTTTT.

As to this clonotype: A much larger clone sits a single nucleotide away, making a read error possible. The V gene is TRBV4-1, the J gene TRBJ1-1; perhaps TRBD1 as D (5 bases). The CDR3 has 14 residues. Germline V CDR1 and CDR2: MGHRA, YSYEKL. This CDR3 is CASSQFTGNTEAFF. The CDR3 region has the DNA TGTGCCAGCAGCCAATTCACAGGGAACACTGAAGCTTTCTTT.

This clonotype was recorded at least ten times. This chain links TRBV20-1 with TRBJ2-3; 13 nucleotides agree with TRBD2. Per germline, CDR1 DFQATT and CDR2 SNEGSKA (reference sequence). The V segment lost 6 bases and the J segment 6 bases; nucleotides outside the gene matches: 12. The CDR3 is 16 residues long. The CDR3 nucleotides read TGCAGTGCCGCCGACACTAGCGGGAGGGCCCCCGATACGCAGTATTTT. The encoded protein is CSAADTSGRAPDTQYF.